What follows is one T cell receptor beta chain and its context. Its antigen is currently unknown. Using immunoSEQ multiplex PCR, the repertoire was profiled, and TCRdb retains in-frame clones only, with some absent. The sample has some 44,000 clones; approximately 83% are singletons. The data belong to a study of OX40 agonist ivuxolimab in advanced cancers. Study-level background: Melanoma, hepatocellular carcinoma, head and neck or renal cell cancer occurred in dose-escalation patients.

V lost 8 bases, J lost 9 bases, and 11 bases lay in between. In germline, CDR1 is MRHNA, CDR2 SNTAGT. CDR3 length: 12 residues. General study findings and limits: Determination of antigen specificity was not performed for the expanded peripheral T cells.

J is TRBJ1-6 and V is TRBV6-4; D ambiguous. Specimen: CD4+ or CD8+ T cells sorted from blood, collected in a trial of the OX40 agonist ivuxolimab. The receptor comes from an adult with an advanced solid tumor such as melanoma, head and neck, liver or kidney cancer. The CDR3 loop reads CASRSRTSPLHF. In DNA, the CDR3 is TGTGCCAGCCGGTCCCGGACTTCACCCCTCCACTTT.